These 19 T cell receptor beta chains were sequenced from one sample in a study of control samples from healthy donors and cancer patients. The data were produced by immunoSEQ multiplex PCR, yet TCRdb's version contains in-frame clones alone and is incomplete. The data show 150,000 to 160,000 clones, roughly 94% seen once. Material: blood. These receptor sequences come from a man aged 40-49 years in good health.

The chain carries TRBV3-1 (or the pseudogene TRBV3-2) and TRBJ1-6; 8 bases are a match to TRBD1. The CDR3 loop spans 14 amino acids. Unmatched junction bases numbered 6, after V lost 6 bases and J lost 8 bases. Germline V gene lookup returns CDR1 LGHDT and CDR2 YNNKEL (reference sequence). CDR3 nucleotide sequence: TGTGCCAGCAGTTCAGGGGGCTGGGATTCACCCCTCCACTTT. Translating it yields CASSSGGWDSPLHF.

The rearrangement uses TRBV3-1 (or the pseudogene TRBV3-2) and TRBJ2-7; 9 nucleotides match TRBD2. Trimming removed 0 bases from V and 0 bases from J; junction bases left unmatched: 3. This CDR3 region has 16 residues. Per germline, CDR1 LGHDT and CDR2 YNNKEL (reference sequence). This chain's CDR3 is CASSQERGGSSYEQYF. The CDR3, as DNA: TGTGCCAGCAGCCAAGAGCGGGGGGGAAGCTCCTACGAGCAGTACTTC.

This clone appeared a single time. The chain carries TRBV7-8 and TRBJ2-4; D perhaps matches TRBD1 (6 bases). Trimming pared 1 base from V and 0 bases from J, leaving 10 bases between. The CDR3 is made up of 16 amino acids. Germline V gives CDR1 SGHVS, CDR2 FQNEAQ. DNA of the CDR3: TGTGCCAGCAGCTTAGGCAGGGGCCAAGCCAAAAACATTCAGTACTTC. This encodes CASSLGRGQAKNIQYF. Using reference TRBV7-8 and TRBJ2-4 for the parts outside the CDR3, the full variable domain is GAGVSQSPRYKVAKRGQDVALRCDPISGHVSLFWYQQALGQGPEFLTYFQNEAQLDKSGLPSDRFFAERPEGSVSTLKIQRTQQEDSAVYLCASSLGRGQAKNIQYFGAGTRLSVL.

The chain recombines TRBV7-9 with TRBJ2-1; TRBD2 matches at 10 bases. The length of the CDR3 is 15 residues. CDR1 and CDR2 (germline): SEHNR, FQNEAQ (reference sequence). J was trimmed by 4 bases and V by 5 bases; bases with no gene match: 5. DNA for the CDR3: TGTGCCAGCAGCGGGGCTAGCGGGGGATACAATGAGCAGTTCTTC. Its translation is CASSGASGGYNEQFF.

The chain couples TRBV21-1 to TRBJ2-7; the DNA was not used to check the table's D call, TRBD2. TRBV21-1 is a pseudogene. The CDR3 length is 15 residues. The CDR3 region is CASSFTGGPSDEQYF. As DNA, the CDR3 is TGTGCCAGCAGCTTCACCGGGGGTCCTTCCGACGAGCAGTACTTC.

The CDR3 DNA follows: TGTGCCAGCAGCTCGACAGCTAACTATGGCTACACCTTC. Translation: CASSSTANYGYTF. The chain carries TRBV7-9 and TRBJ1-2; D possibly corresponds to TRBD1 (5 bases). The germline V gene has CDR1 SEHNR and CDR2 FQNEAQ (reference sequence). The CDR3 covers 13 residues. V lost 4 bases to trimming and J lost 0 bases, with 6 bases between them.

As DNA, the CDR3 is TGCGCCAGCAGCTCCGACAGGGGAGGCAAAAACATTCAGTACTTC. Protein: CASSSDRGGKNIQYF. The chain carries TRBV10-1 and TRBJ2-4, with 8 nucleotides matching TRBD1. The J segment lost 3 bases and the V segment lost 6 bases, leaving 7 bases of the junction unmatched. In germline, CDR1 is WNHNN, CDR2 SYGVQD (reference sequence). The CDR3 contains 15 residues.

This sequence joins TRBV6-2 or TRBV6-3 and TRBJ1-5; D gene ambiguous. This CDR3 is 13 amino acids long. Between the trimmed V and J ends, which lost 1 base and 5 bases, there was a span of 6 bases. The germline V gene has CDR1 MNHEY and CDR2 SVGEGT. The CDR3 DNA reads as TGTGCCAGCAGTTACTATGGGGATCAGCCCCAGCATTTT. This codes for CASSYYGDQPQHF.

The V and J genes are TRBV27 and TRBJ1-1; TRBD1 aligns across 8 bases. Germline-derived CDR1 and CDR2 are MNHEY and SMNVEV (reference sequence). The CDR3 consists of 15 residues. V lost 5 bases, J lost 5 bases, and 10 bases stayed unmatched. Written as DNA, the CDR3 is TGTGCCAGCAGTCAACGACAGGGGAGAATTACTGAAGCTTTCTTT. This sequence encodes CASSQRQGRITEAFF.

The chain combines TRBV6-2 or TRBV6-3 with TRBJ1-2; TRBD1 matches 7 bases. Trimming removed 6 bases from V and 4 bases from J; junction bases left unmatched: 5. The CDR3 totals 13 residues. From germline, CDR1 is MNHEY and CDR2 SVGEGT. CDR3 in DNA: TGTGCCAGCAGCTCAAGGGACAGCTATGGCTACACCTTC. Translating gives CASSSRDSYGYTF.

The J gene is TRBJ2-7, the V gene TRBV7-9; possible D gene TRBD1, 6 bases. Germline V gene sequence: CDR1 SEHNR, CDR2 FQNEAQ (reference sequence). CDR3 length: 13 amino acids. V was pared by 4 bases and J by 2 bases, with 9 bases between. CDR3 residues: CASSSRGTYEQYF. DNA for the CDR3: TGTGCCAGCAGCTCCAGGGGAACCTACGAGCAGTACTTC.

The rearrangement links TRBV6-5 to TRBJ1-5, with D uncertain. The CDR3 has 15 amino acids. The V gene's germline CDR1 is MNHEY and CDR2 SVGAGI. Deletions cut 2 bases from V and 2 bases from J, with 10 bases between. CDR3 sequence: CASSYHPRGNQPQHF. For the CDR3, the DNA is TGTGCCAGCAGTTACCACCCTAGGGGCAATCAGCCCCAGCATTTT.

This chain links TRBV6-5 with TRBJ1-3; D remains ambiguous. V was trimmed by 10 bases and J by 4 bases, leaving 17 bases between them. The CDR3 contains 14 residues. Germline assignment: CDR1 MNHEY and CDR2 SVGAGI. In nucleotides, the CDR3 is TGTGCCACCGGCCGGGCCTCGGAAGGAAACACCATATATTTT. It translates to CATGRASEGNTIYF.

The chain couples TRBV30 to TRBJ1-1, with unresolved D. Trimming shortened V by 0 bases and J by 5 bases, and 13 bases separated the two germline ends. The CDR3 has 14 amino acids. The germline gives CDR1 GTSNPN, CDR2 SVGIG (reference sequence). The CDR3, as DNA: TGTGCCTGGAGTGTACTCGTGGGGAAAACTGAAGCTTTCTTT. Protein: CAWSVLVGKTEAFF.

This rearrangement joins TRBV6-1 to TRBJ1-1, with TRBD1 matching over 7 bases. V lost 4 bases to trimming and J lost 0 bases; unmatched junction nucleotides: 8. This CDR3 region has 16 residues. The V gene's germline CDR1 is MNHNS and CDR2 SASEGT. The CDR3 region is CASSGGQSFMNTEAFF. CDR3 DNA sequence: TGTGCCAGCAGTGGGGGACAGAGCTTCATGAACACTGAAGCTTTCTTT.

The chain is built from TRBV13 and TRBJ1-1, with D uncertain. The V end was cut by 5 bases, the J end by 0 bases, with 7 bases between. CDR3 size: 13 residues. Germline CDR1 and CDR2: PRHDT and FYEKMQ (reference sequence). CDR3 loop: CASSLRMNTEAFF. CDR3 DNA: TGTGCCAGCAGCCTACGCATGAACACTGAAGCTTTCTTT.

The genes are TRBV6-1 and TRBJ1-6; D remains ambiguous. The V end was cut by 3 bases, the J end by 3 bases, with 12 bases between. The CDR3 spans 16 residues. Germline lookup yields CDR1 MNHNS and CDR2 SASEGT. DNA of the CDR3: TGTGCCAGCAGTGAGTTGGATGGGGTCTATAATTCACCCCTCCACTTT. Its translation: CASSELDGVYNSPLHF.

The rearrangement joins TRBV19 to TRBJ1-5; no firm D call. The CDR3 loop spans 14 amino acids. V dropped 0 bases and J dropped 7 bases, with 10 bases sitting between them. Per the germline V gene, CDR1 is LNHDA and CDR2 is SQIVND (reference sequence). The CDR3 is CASSIETYTQPQHF. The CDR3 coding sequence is TGTGCCAGTAGTATAGAAACGTATACCCAGCCCCAGCATTTT.

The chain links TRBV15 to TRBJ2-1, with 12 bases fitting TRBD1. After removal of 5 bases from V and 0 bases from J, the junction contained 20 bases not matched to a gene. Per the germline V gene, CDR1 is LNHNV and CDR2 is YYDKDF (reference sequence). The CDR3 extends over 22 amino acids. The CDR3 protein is CATSWWGTGGEERGRSYNEQFF. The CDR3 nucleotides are TGTGCCACCAGCTGGTGGGGGACAGGGGGCGAGGAGCGGGGACGCTCCTACAATGAGCAGTTCTTC.